These 27 T cell receptor beta chains originate from one sample sequenced in a study of T cell repertoires in cytomegalovirus infection. TCRdb re-derived calls from the reads in MiXCR, one entry per CDR3 protein. Counted here are around 250,000 distinct CDR3 sequences, about 15% occurring once; the ten biggest clones make up approximately 44%. Sequencing was carried out using CD8+ T cells from PBMCs. The receptors here all came from a human donor in good health (CMV status not recorded). Some clones in this sample may be carry-over from other donors' samples.

This clonotype was found a few times. This chain connects TRBV4-3 to TRBJ1-4; 12 bases are shared with TRBD1. In germline, CDR1 is LGHNA, CDR2 YSLEER. The CDR3 spans 21 residues. V dropped 2 bases and J dropped 0; count of bases not matched to a gene: 13. The CDR3 loop reads CASSQTIGGTGGPATNEKLFF. The CDR3 bases are TGCGCCAGCAGCCAAACCATCGGCGGGACAGGGGGCCCTGCAACTAATGAAAAACTGTTTTTT.

The rearrangement links TRBV19 to TRBJ2-7; D unclear. The V and J ends lost 10 bases and 2 bases respectively, with 12 bases between them. Germline V lookup: CDR1 LNHDA, CDR2 SQIVND (reference sequence). This CDR3 has 12 residues. The CDR3 nucleotides are TGTGCCACCACGGGCAGAGCCTACGAGCAGTACTTC. This codes for CATTGRAYEQYF.

This clonotype has a handful of counts. The V call is TRBV20-1, the J call TRBJ2-7; 8 bases line up with TRBD1. This CDR3 spans 15 amino acids. Germline V CDR1 and CDR2: DFQATT, SNEGSKA (reference sequence). The trim removed 4 bases at V and 6 bases at J, leaving 14 bases unmatched. CDR3 in DNA: TGCAGTGCTAAATTGACCGGGACAGGCTCAAGCGAGCAGTACTTC. Its translation is CSAKLTGTGSSEQYF.

This clonotype was seen repeatedly, ten times or more. This rearrangement joins TRBV4-2 to TRBJ2-7; D gene ambiguous. CDR1 is LGHNA, CDR2 YNFKEQ, per germline. The CDR3 sequence is 14 residues long. V dropped 0 bases and J dropped 5 bases, with 11 bases sitting between them. The CDR3 reads CASSQEGLLDEQYF. The DNA for the CDR3 is TGTGCCAGCAGCCAAGAGGGCCTTCTCGACGAGCAGTACTTC.

Only a few counts were recorded for this clonotype. J is TRBJ2-1 and V is TRBV11-1, with D tentatively TRBD1 or TRBD2 (5 bases each). The CDR3 has 13 amino acids. CDR1 and CDR2 from the germline V gene are SGHAT and FQDESV (reference sequence). V gave up 5 bases and J gave up 12 bases, with 17 bases separating them. Written as DNA, the CDR3 is TGTGCCAGCAGCACCCGGGGCGAACCGCGGCAGTTCTTC. Amino acid sequence: CASSTRGEPRQFF. The whole variable domain, remainder taken from reference TRBV11-1 and TRBJ2-1, is EAEVAQSPRYKITEKSQAVAFWCDPISGHATLYWYRQILGQGPELLVQFQDESVVDDSQLPKDRFSAERLKGVDSTLKIQPAELGDSAMYLCASSTRGEPRQFFGPGTRLTVL.

This clonotype came up a few times. The chain combines TRBV6-2 or TRBV6-3 with TRBJ2-1, with TRBD1 matching 8 bases. This CDR3 is built from 13 residues. J gave up 7 bases and V 7 bases, and 6 bases lay outside the gene matches. CDR1 MNHEY and CDR2 SVGEGT come from the germline V gene. The CDR3 DNA reads TGTGCCAGCACCGAGGACAGGGTGAATGAGCAGTTCTTC. Residues: CASTEDRVNEQFF.

This clonotype appeared a single time. This rearrangement joins TRBV11-1 to TRBJ2-7, with D possibly TRBD1 on 5 matching bases. Trimming cost V 7 bases and J 2 bases, with 15 bases left between them. The CDR3 extends over 14 amino acids. Germline-derived CDR1 and CDR2 are SGHAT and FQDESV (reference sequence). Here the CDR3 reads CASNPGPETYEQYF. The CDR3 DNA reads as TGTGCCAGCAACCCAGGGCCAGAAACCTACGAGCAGTACTTC.

Regarding this clonotype: With a much larger clone just one base away, this may be a read error. The gene calls are TRBV7-2 and TRBJ1-6; no reliable D call. The CDR3 extends over 16 amino acids. Germline V CDR1 and CDR2: SGHTA, FQGNSA. The germline V and J ends were trimmed by 2 bases and 1 base, with 9 bases remaining between them. As DNA, the CDR3 is TGTGCCAGCAGCTTACAGGAGCCTTCCTATAATTCACCCCTCCACTTT. Protein: CASSLQEPSYNSPLHF.

This clonotype came up a few times. The rearrangement links TRBV10-3 to TRBJ2-7, with 7 bases lining up with TRBD1. The CDR3 sequence is 13 residues long. The V gene's germline CDR1 is ENHRY and CDR2 SYGVKD. With V trimmed by 6 bases and J by 2 bases, 4 bases remained unmatched. DNA of the CDR3: TGTGCCATCAGGCAGGGGGATACCTACGAGCAGTACTTC. This gives the protein CAIRQGDTYEQYF.

J is TRBJ2-7 and V is TRBV20-1; 11 bases line up with TRBD2. There are 16 residues in the CDR3. Germline loops: CDR1 DFQATT, CDR2 SNEGSKA (reference sequence). The junction had 13 bases not matched to a gene; V was cut back by 3 bases and J by 6 bases. In DNA form, the CDR3 reads TGCAGTGCTAGGAAGGTAGCGGGGGGGCTTACGGCCGAGCAGTACTTC. Protein sequence: CSARKVAGGLTAEQYF.

This clonotype was seen many times. The CDR3 DNA sequence: TGTGCCAGCAGCCTAATAAGGGCGAACACCGGGGAGCTGTTTTTT. As protein: CASSLIRANTGELFF. The chain carries TRBV6-2 or TRBV6-3 and TRBJ2-2; D gene uncertain. The V end lost 6 bases, the J end lost 0 bases, and 11 bases lay between the germline ends. The CDR3 extends over 15 amino acids. Germline CDR1 and CDR2: MNHEY and SVGEGT.

This clonotype was seen many times. The chain joins TRBV7-6 to TRBJ1-1; a possible D gene is TRBD1 (5 bases). This CDR3 has 12 amino acids. The V end lost 3 bases, the J end lost 8 bases, and 10 bases lay between the germline ends. The germline gives CDR1 SGHVS, CDR2 FNYEAQ. In DNA form, the CDR3 reads TGTGCCAGCAGCTTTGGGGAGGGGGAAGCTTTCTTT. Amino acid sequence: CASSFGEGEAFF. The complete variable domain, with remaining parts taken from reference TRBV7-6 and TRBJ1-1, reads GAGVSQSPRYKVTKRGQDVALRCDPISGHVSLYWYRQALGQGPEFLTYFNYEAQQDKSGLPNDRFSAERPEGSISTLTIQRTEQRDSAMYRCASSFGEGEAFFGQGTRLTVV.

This clonotype turned up a few times. The chain has TRBV28 and TRBJ1-1; 9 bases fit TRBD1. The CDR3 consists of 18 residues. Losses at the gene ends were 3 bases for V and 3 bases for J; bases not matched to a gene: 14. The germline V gene encodes CDR1 MDHEN and CDR2 SYDVKM. CDR3 residues: CASSLGLGDRDWDTEAFF. The CDR3 coding sequence is TGTGCCAGCAGTTTGGGGCTCGGGGACAGGGATTGGGACACTGAAGCTTTCTTT.

The chain joins TRBV10-3 to TRBJ1-1; D gene ambiguous. CDR3 size: 14 residues. CDR1 ENHRY and CDR2 SYGVKD come from the germline V gene. The V gene lost 6 bases and the J gene lost 8 bases, with 19 bases spanning the gap. The CDR3: CAISHSDSGQEAFF. Written as DNA, the CDR3 is TGTGCCATCAGCCATAGTGACTCGGGTCAGGAAGCTTTCTTT.

The chain couples TRBV20-1 to TRBJ1-2; 8 bases match TRBD1. CDR1 and CDR2 (germline): DFQATT, SNEGSKA (reference sequence). Germline trimming cut 0 bases from V and 2 bases from J; bases unmatched to any gene: 5. This CDR3 is built from 15 residues. CDR3 DNA: TGCAGTGCTAGAGACCCCGGGGACAGGAACTATGGCTACACCTTC. It yields the protein CSARDPGDRNYGYTF.

This clonotype was observed a handful of times. This chain uses TRBV20-1 with TRBJ1-1, with D possibly matching TRBD1 (5 bases). This CDR3 contains 14 residues. The ends were cut back, 6 bases at V and 0 bases at J, with 14 bases in the middle. Germline V gene data show CDR1 as DFQATT and CDR2 as SNEGSKA (reference sequence). The CDR3: CSAIYLGVNTEAFF. DNA for the CDR3: TGCAGTGCCATATACCTAGGGGTGAACACTGAAGCTTTCTTT.

This clonotype turned up a few times. V usage is TRBV7-9 and J usage is TRBJ2-2, with D unclear. V lost 4 bases to trimming and J lost 9 bases, with 9 bases between them. The CDR3 runs 12 residues. The V gene's germline CDR1 is SEHNR and CDR2 FQNEAQ (reference sequence). The CDR3 DNA sequence: TGTGCCAGCAGCTCGGATAGTCGGGAGCTGTTTTTT. Its protein is CASSSDSRELFF.

This clonotype was seen at least ten times. This rearrangement joins TRBV12-3 or TRBV12-4 to TRBJ1-1; 7 bases are shared with TRBD1. V dropped 5 bases and J dropped 1; count of bases not matched to a gene: 7. This CDR3 has 15 amino acids. The CDR3 reads CASSRGRGRNTEAFF. The CDR3 DNA reads as TGTGCCAGCAGTAGGGGCAGGGGGAGGAACACTGAAGCTTTCTTT.

This clonotype was detected a few times. V and J are TRBV28 and TRBJ2-3, with 7 bases that match TRBD2. The J segment lost 2 bases and the V segment lost 6 bases, leaving 14 bases of the junction unmatched. The CDR3 extends over 17 amino acids. Germline assignment: CDR1 MDHEN and CDR2 SYDVKM. This chain's CDR3 is CASSPPLRGSATDTQYF. The CDR3 nucleotides read TGTGCCAGCAGCCCACCGTTGCGGGGGAGCGCCACAGATACGCAGTATTTT.

The chain recombines TRBV29-1 with TRBJ2-7; the D is unclear. CDR1 and CDR2 (germline): SQVTM, ANQGSEA. V was pared by 0 bases and J by 4 bases, with 10 bases between. The CDR3 totals 13 residues. The DNA of the CDR3 is TGCAGCGTTGAAGATAGGCAGGAATACGAGCAGTACTTC. Amino acid sequence: CSVEDRQEYEQYF.

The chain uses TRBV5-8 and TRBJ2-5; no clear D. Germline loops: CDR1 SGHTS, CDR2 YDEGEE. The CDR3 length is 10 residues. The ends were cut back, 4 bases at V and 10 bases at J, with 8 bases in the middle. Here the CDR3 reads CASSPPRQYF. The CDR3 region has the DNA TGTGCCAGCAGCCCCCCCCGCCAGTACTTC.

This clonotype was picked up a small number of times. This chain links TRBV2 with TRBJ2-1; D not certain. The V end was cut by 0 bases, the J end by 4 bases, with 1 base between. The CDR3 spans 12 residues. CDR1 and CDR2 (germline): SNHLY, FYNNEI. The CDR3 is CASSEAYNEQFF. The CDR3 DNA sequence: TGTGCCAGCAGTGAAGCATACAATGAGCAGTTCTTC.

The genes are TRBV12-3 or TRBV12-4 and TRBJ2-3, with TRBD2 matching 10 bases. Trimming at V came to 2 bases and at J to 3 bases, leaving 5 bases not matched to a gene. CDR3 size: 16 residues. CDR3 in amino acids: CASSLLASGRTDTQYF. DNA of the CDR3: TGTGCCAGCAGTTTACTGGCTAGCGGGAGAACAGATACGCAGTATTTT.

V gene TRBV20-1 combines with J gene TRBJ2-5, with 9 nucleotides matching TRBD2. CDR1 and CDR2 (germline): DFQATT, SNEGSKA (reference sequence). V lost 0 bases to trimming and J lost 2 bases; unmatched junction nucleotides: 16. The CDR3 sequence is 19 residues long. CDR3 amino acids: CSARDLRGGAFRAQETQYF. CDR3 bases: TGCAGTGCTAGAGATCTGCGCGGGGGGGCATTTCGGGCGCAAGAGACCCAGTACTTC.

In this sample, this clonotype turned up many times. This rearrangement joins TRBV7-2 to TRBJ2-7; 11 nucleotides match TRBD2. Germline CDR1 and CDR2: SGHTA and FQGNSA. After removal of 3 bases from V and 4 bases from J, the junction contained 5 bases not matched to a gene. This CDR3 comprises 15 residues. CDR3 DNA sequence: TGTGCCAGCAGCTTTAGCGGGGGGGCCATTTACGAGCAGTACTTC. It is translated as CASSFSGGAIYEQYF.

Regarding this clonotype: One end of the junction does not line up with germline, which may come from a read error. J is TRBJ2-1 and V is TRBV7-2; possible D gene TRBD2, 5 bases. Per the germline V gene, CDR1 is SGHTA and CDR2 is FQGNSA. The CDR3 length is 18 residues. This chain's CDR3 is CASSLEGRRSASYNEQIF. The CDR3 region has the DNA TGTGCTAGCAGCTTAGAGGGCAGGAGGTCGGCTTCCTACAATGAGCAGATCTTC.

This clonotype came up many times. This chain connects TRBV11-3 to TRBJ2-2, with 7 bases matching TRBD2. Germline CDR1 reads SGHNT; CDR2 reads YENEEA. Germline trimming cut 5 bases from V and 5 bases from J; bases unmatched to any gene: 5. The CDR3 has 14 amino acids. The CDR3 nucleotides are TGTGCCAGCAGCCACCGGGGGGTAACCGGGGAGCTGTTTTTT. It yields the protein CASSHRGVTGELFF.